These 8 T cell receptor beta chains originate from one sample sequenced in a study of blood T cell repertoires in COVID-19. Generated by immunoSEQ multiplex PCR, the TCRdb table keeps only in-frame clones and is missing some. In the table there are some 320,000 clones, 85% of which are singletons. Source material: PBMCs or T cells enriched from blood (not recorded which). Receptor source: a young woman who had been exposed to COVID-19.

This rearrangement joins TRBV7-2 to TRBJ2-1; D remains ambiguous. The V end was cut by 5 bases, the J end by 4 bases, with 6 bases between. The germline gives CDR1 SGHTA, CDR2 FQGNSA. The CDR3 has 12 residues. CDR3 DNA sequence: TGTGCCAGCAGCCTAAGATACAATGAGCAGTTCTTC. This sequence encodes CASSLRYNEQFF.

The chain recombines TRBV6-2 or TRBV6-3 with TRBJ2-3; 10 nucleotides match TRBD2. V lost 0 bases, J lost 2 bases, and 5 bases stayed unmatched. The germline V gene encodes CDR1 MNHEY and CDR2 SVGEGT. The CDR3 runs to 17 residues. CDR3 region: CASSYSSGGPYTDTQYF. The DNA of the CDR3 is TGTGCCAGCAGTTACTCTAGCGGGGGGCCCTACACAGATACGCAGTATTTT.

This clone was recorded once. This rearrangement joins TRBV27 to TRBJ1-4, with D possibly TRBD1 on 5 matching bases. Germline CDR1 MNHEY, CDR2 SMNVEV (reference sequence). Trimming left V 1 base short and J 12 bases short, with 9 bases between. This CDR3 comprises 12 residues. The CDR3 DNA reads TGTGCCAGCAGTTTATTGGGGGGAGAACTGTTTTTT. This gives the protein CASSLLGGELFF. Supplemented by reference TRBV27 and TRBJ1-4, the full variable domain reads EAQVTQNPRYLITVTGKKLTVTCSQNMNHEYMSWYRQDPGLGLRQIYYSMNVEVTDKGDVPEGYKVSRKEKRNFPLILESPSPNQTSLYFCASSLLGGELFFGSGTQLSVL.

The CDR3, as DNA: TGTGCCAGCAGCGTAAACCGACAGGCTCCCTCTGGAAACACCATATATTTT. This sequence encodes CASSVNRQAPSGNTIYF. The chain employs TRBV9 and TRBJ1-3; D may be TRBD1 (6 bases). With 1 base removed from V and 0 bases from J, the gap between germline ends came to 14 bases. Per the germline V gene, CDR1 is SGDLS and CDR2 is YYNGEE. This CDR3 contains 17 residues. Together with reference TRBV9 and TRBJ1-3, the CDR3 gives the full variable domain: DSGVTQTPKHLITATGQRVTLRCSPRSGDLSVYWYQQSLDQGLQFLIQYYNGEERAKGNILERFSAQQFPDLHSELNLSSLELGDSALYFCASSVNRQAPSGNTIYFGEGSWLTVV.

The chain couples TRBV5-1 to TRBJ1-2; 8 bases match TRBD1. Germline CDR1 reads SGHRS; CDR2 reads YFSETQ. The V and J ends lost 3 bases and 6 bases, in that order; junction bases with no gene match: 7. The CDR3 spans 14 residues. DNA for the CDR3: TGCGCCAGCAGCTACCAGGGGGCGCATAATGGCTACACCTTC. Its protein product is CASSYQGAHNGYTF.

This clone has a single count. The genes are TRBV27 and TRBJ2-7, with 9 nucleotides matching TRBD1. The germline V gene encodes CDR1 MNHEY and CDR2 SMNVEV (reference sequence). The V and J ends lost 3 bases and 7 bases, in that order; junction bases with no gene match: 7. The CDR3 runs to 14 residues. The CDR3 loop is CASSFTGGAGEQYF. CDR3 nucleotides: TGTGCCAGCAGTTTCACAGGGGGCGCGGGGGAGCAGTACTTC.

This clone was observed a single time. The genes are TRBV6-5 and TRBJ2-7; no definite D call. CDR1 is MNHEY, CDR2 SVGAGI, per germline. The germline V and J ends were trimmed by 8 bases and 2 bases, with 7 bases remaining between them. The CDR3 consists of 11 residues. The CDR3 DNA follows: TGTGCCAGCCGGAGCGCCTACGAGCAGTACTTC. Translated: CASRSAYEQYF.

This rearrangement joins TRBV6-2 or TRBV6-3 to TRBJ1-5; 9 nucleotides align to TRBD1. This CDR3 is built from 16 residues. The ends lost 5 bases at V and 3 bases at J; junction bases unmatched: 8. The germline CDR1 and CDR2 sequences are MNHEY and SVGEGT. CDR3 protein: CASSPSGQGNNQPQHF. CDR3 nucleotides: TGTGCCAGCAGTCCCTCGGGACAGGGTAACAATCAGCCCCAGCATTTT.